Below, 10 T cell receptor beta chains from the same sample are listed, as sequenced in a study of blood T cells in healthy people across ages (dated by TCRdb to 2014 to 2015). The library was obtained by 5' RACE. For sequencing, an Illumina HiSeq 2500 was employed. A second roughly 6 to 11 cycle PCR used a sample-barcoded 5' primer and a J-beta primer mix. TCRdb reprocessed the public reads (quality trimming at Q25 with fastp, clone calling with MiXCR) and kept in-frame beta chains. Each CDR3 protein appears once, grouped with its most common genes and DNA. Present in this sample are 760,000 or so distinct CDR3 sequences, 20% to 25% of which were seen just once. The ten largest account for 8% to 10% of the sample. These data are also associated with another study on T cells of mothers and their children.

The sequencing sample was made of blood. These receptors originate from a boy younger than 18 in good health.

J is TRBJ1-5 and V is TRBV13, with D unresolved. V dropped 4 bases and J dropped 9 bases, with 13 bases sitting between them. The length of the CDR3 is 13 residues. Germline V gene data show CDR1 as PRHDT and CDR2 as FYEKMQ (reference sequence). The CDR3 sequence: CASSYKDARPQHF. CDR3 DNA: TGTGCCAGCAGCTACAAGGATGCGCGGCCCCAGCATTTT.

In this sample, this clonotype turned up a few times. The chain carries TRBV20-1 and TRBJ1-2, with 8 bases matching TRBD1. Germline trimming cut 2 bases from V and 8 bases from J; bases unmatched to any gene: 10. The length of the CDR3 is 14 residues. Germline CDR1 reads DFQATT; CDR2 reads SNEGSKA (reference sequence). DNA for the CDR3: TGCAGTGCTAGATCTGAGGCAGGGGGCTTCGGCTACACCTTC. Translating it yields CSARSEAGGFGYTF.

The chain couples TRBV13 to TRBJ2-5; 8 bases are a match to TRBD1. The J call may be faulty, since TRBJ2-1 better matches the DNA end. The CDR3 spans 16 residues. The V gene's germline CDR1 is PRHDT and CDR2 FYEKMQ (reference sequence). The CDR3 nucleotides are TGTGCCAGCAGCATAACCGGGACAGGAAAACGGAATGAGCAGTTCTTC. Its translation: CASSITGTGKRNEQFF.

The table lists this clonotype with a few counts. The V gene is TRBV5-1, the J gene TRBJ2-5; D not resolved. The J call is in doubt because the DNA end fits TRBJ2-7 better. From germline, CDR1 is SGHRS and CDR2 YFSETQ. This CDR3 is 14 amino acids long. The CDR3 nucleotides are TGCGCCAGCAGCTTGAAAGGAAGATGGTACGAGCAGTACTTC. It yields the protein CASSLKGRWYEQYF.

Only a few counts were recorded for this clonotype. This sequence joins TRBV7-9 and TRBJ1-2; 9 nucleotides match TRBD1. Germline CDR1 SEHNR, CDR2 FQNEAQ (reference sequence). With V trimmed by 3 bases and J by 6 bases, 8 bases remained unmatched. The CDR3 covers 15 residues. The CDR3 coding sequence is TGTGCCAGCAGCTTCGCCGGGACAGGGAGCCATGGCTACACCTTC. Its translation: CASSFAGTGSHGYTF.

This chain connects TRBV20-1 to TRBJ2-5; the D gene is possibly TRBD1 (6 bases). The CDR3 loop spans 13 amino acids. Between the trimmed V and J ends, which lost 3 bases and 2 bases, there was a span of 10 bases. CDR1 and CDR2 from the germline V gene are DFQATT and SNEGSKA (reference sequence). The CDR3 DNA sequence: TGCAGTGCTAGGGGGGCGTTACAAGAGACCCAGTACTTC. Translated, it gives CSARGALQETQYF.

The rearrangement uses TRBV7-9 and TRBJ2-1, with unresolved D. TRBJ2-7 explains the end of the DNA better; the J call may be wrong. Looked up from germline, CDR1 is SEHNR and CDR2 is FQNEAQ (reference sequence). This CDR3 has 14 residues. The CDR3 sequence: CASSLETAGNEQYF. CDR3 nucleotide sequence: TGTGCCAGCAGCTTAGAGACCGCTGGGAACGAGCAGTACTTC.

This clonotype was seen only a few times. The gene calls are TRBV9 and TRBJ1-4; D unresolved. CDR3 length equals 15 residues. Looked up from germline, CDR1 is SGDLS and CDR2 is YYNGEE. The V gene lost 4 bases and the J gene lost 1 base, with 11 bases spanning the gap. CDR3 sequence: CASSLEGLTNEKLFF. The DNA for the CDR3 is TGTGCCAGCAGCCTCGAAGGTTTAACTAATGAAAAACTGTTTTTT.

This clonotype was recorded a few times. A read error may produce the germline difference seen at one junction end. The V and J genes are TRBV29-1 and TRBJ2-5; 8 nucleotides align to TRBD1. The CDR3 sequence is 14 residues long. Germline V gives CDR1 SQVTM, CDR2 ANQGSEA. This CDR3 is CSVRPGQAQETQCF. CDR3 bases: TGCAGCGTGCGACCGGGACAGGCCCAAGAGACCCAGTGCTTC.

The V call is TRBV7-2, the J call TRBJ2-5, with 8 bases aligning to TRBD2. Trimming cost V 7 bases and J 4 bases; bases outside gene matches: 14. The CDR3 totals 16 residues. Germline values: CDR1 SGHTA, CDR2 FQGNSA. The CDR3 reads CASMEIGGASLETQYF. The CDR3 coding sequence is TGTGCCAGCATGGAAATCGGGGGGGCATCATTAGAGACCCAGTACTTC.